The TCR beta chain described here comes from a study of shared clonotypes between healthy human individuals. In the naive CD8 group, cells lacked CD45RO and were positively selected for CCR7, so terminally differentiated effector memory CD45RA+ cells were left out. This clone was found once. TCRdb keeps only in-frame clones here, not all; method: immunoSEQ multiplex PCR. The sample has under 2,000,000 clones; about 95% are singletons. CDR1 SGHRS and CDR2 YFSETQ come from the germline V gene. The CDR3 has 13 residues. Deletions cut 0 bases from V and 4 bases from J, with 8 bases between. The sequence came from a man aged 18 to 30 in good health. The V call is TRBV5-1, the J call TRBJ2-7; D is unresolved. Sequencing used naive CD8+ T cells sorted from blood. In nucleotides, the CDR3 is TGCGCCAGCAGCTTGGCCCTACCATACGAGCAGTACTTC. Its translation: CASSLALPYEQYF.